This passage covers 8 T cell receptor beta chains from one sample sequenced in a study of T cells in localized non-small cell lung cancer. The assay was immunoSEQ multiplex PCR, and TCRdb's table has in-frame clones only and misses some. The sample carries around 70,000 clones, less than 85% recorded once. The sequences come from peripheral blood, collected before any cancer treatment. The receptors were gathered from a female donor over 55 with stage I lung adenocarcinoma.

Note on this clone: A junction boundary mismatches the germline segment, possibly from a read error. This chain joins TRBV5-4 and TRBJ2-3; 10 nucleotides align to TRBD2. Germline values: CDR1 SGHNT, CDR2 YYREEE (reference sequence). There are 16 residues in the CDR3. The CDR3 region has the DNA TGCGCTACTGGGGAGCGGGGGGGCTTTAGCACAGATACGCAGTATTTT. This codes for CATGERGGFSTDTQYF. Complete variable domain (other parts from reference TRBV5-4 and TRBJ2-3): ETGVTQSPTHLIKTRGQQVTLRCSSQSGHNTVSWYQQALGQGPQFIFQYYREEENGRGNFPPRFSGLQFPNYSSELNVNALELDDSALYLCATGERGGFSTDTQYFGPGTRLTVL.

This chain joins TRBV4-3 and TRBJ2-7; D is undetermined. Trimming took off 2 bases at V and 6 bases at J, with 8 bases between the two ends. CDR1 is LGHNA, CDR2 YSLEER, per germline. This CDR3 is built from 12 residues. CDR3 nucleotide sequence: TGCGCCAGCAGCCAACTTGGTGGCGAGCAGTACTTC. Translating it yields CASSQLGGEQYF.

The chain joins TRBV5-4 to TRBJ1-1, with unresolved D. Germline V gene data show CDR1 as SGHNT and CDR2 as YYREEE (reference sequence). This CDR3 is built from 15 residues. Trimming took off 4 bases at V and 1 base at J, with 14 bases between the two ends. CDR3 in amino acids: CASSGNPGPNTEAFF. CDR3 DNA sequence: TGTGCCAGCAGCGGAAACCCGGGCCCGAACACTGAAGCTTTCTTT.

The DNA for the CDR3 is TGCGCCAGCAGCTCTATCGGAGGTCGAAACGGAAACACCATATATTTT. It is translated as CASSSIGGRNGNTIYF. V and J are TRBV5-1 and TRBJ1-3; D is undetermined. This CDR3 is 16 amino acids long. Per germline, CDR1 SGHRS and CDR2 YFSETQ. V lost 3 bases and J 4 bases, leaving 17 bases between the germline ends.

V is TRBV4-1 and J is TRBJ2-5; tentative D call: TRBD1 (6 bases). This CDR3 has 15 residues. Germline CDR1 is MGHRA and CDR2 is YSYEKL. V shed 0 bases and J shed 3 bases, with 11 bases lying between them. The CDR3 sequence is CASSQERAGEETQYF. CDR3 nucleotides: TGCGCCAGCAGCCAAGAACGCGCAGGGGAAGAGACCCAGTACTTC.

The rearrangement uses TRBV5-4 and TRBJ1-2; D possibly corresponds to TRBD1 (5 bases). The germline V and J ends were trimmed by 0 bases and 2 bases, with 14 bases remaining between them. The CDR3 sequence is 16 residues long. Looked up from germline, CDR1 is SGHNT and CDR2 is YYREEE (reference sequence). The CDR3 sequence: CASSLGGSGPNYGYTF. In DNA form, the CDR3 reads TGTGCCAGCAGCTTGGGGGGCTCAGGCCCAAACTATGGCTACACCTTC.

In the case of this clone: The sample carries other DNA sequences with the same CDR3. The DNA for the CDR3 is TGTGCCAGTAGTATAGATCAAGGGGGTCTGTTCAATGAGCAGTTCTTC. As protein: CASSIDQGGLFNEQFF. The V and J genes are TRBV19 and TRBJ2-1; possible D gene TRBD1, 6 bases. This CDR3 region has 16 residues. CDR1 LNHDA and CDR2 SQIVND come from the germline V gene (reference sequence). V dropped 0 bases and J dropped 6 bases, with 15 bases sitting between them.

The chain combines TRBV7-9 with TRBJ2-5; D unclear. The CDR3 sequence is 12 residues long. Germline V gene lookup returns CDR1 SEHNR and CDR2 FQNEAQ (reference sequence). V was pared by 1 base and J by 5 bases, with 5 bases between. CDR3 sequence reads: CASSLGLETQYF. DNA for the CDR3: TGTGCCAGCAGCTTAGGGCTGGAGACCCAGTACTTC.